This T cell receptor delta chain was recorded in a study of γδ T cells in repeated Plasmodium falciparum infection. Overall study: Some Malian samples span acute malaria episodes; others come from no-transmission periods. General study findings and limits: In Vdelta2-negative, largely Vdelta1+, gammadelta repertoires, repeated controlled infections appeared to drive clonal selection waves.

Flow sorting of PBMC yielded separate Vgamma9/Vdelta2+ and Vdelta2-negative gammadelta T cell populations for bulk repertoire analysis. CDR3 length equals 16 residues. From germline, CDR1 is GEAIGNYY and CDR2 EKD. V was pared by 4 bases and J by 4 bases, with 12 bases of the junction left unmatched. On this clone itself: Its target is not known. TCRdb has a much larger clone's protein, which differs at residue 4 from the translation of this DNA, likely because of a read error; what is shown is the protein translated from the DNA. Other DNA sequences in this sample translate to the same CDR3.

Sequencing covered both gamma and delta TCR chains per sample. TCRdb fed the multiplex PCR reads into CATT to redo clone calling. This sample has tens of thousands of delta-chain clones, with over 0.75% found just once. The V and J genes are TRDV2 and TRDJ1; 9 nucleotides match TRDD3. No J segment appears in TCRdb, so it was assigned here by matching the sequence to germline. What was sequenced was gamma-delta T cells from blood. The clonotype comes from a pool of human donors (malaria-infected and uninfected, not separated). This CDR3 is CACEGTGGRNYDKLIF. As DNA, the CDR3 is TGTGCCTGTGAGGGTACTGGGGGACGTAACTACGATAAACTCATCTTT.